Described below is a single T cell receptor beta chain sequence and its context. The TCR beta CDR3 regions underwent amplification using RNA transcripts as the source. HTBI primers were used for first-round RT-PCR of the TCR CDR3. A single record per CDR3 protein comes from TCRdb applying MiXCR to the multiplex PCR reads. The sample includes approximately 350,000 distinct CDR3 sequences, 12% to 15% of them seen just once. The data are from a study of T cells in Graves' hyperthyroidism and ophthalmopathy. Germline CDR1 and CDR2: MNHEY and SMNVEV (reference sequence). This CDR3 has 15 residues. Trimming cost V 5 bases and J 11 bases, with 21 bases left between them.

The receptor was derived from a woman in her fifties or sixties with Graves' ophthalmopathy. This chain joins TRBV27 and TRBJ1-4, with TRBD1 as a possible D gene (6 bases). Source material: blood. Written as DNA, the CDR3 is TGTGCCAGCAGTCGCCTGGGACACCTCGACGGTAAACTGTTTTTT. Its translation: CASSRLGHLDGKLFF.